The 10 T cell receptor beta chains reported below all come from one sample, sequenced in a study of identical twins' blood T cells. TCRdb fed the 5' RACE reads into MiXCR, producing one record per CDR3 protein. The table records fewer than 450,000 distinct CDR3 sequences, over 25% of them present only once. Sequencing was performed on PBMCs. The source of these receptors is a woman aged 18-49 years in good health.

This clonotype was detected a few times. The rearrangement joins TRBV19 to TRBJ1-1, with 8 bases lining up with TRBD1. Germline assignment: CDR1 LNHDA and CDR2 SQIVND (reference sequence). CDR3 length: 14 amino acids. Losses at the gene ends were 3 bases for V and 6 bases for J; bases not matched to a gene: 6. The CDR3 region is CASSIGQGSSEAFF. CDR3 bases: TGTGCCAGTAGTATCGGACAGGGTTCGTCTGAAGCTTTCTTT.

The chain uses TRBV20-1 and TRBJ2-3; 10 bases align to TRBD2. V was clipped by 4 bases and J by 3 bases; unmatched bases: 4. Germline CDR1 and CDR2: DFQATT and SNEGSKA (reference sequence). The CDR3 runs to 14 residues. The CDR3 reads CSAILLAGTDTQYF. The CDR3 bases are TGCAGTGCTATTCTACTAGCGGGAACAGATACGCAGTATTTT.

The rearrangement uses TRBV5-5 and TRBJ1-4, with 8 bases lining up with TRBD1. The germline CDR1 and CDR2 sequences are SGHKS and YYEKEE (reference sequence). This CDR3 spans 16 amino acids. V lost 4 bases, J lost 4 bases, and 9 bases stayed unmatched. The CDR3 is CASSDNWDRINEKLFF. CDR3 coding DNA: TGTGCCAGCAGCGACAACTGGGACAGGATTAATGAAAAACTGTTTTTT. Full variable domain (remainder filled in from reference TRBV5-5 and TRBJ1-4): DAGVTQSPTHLIKTRGQQVTLRCSPISGHKSVSWYQQVLGQGPQFIFQYYEKEERGRGNFPDRFSARQFPNYSSELNVNALLLGDSALYLCASSDNWDRINEKLFFGSGTQLSVL.

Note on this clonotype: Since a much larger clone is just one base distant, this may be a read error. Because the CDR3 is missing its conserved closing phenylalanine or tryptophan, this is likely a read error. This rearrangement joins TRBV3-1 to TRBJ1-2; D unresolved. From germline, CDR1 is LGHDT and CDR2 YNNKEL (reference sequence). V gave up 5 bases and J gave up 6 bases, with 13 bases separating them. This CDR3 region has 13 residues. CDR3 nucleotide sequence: TGTGCCAGCAGCTCCCCCGGGTTCAATGGCTACACCATC. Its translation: CASSSPGFNGYTI.

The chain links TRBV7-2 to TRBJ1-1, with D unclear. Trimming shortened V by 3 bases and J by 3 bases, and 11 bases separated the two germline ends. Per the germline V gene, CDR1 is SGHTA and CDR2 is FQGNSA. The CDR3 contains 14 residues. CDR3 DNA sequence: TGTGCCAGCAGCTTTTCCGACCGGCACACTGAAGCTTTCTTT. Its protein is CASSFSDRHTEAFF.

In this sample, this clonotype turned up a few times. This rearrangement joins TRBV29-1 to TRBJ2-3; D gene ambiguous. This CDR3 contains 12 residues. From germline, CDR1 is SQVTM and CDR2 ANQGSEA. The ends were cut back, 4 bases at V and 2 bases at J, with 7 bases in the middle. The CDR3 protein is CSVVGYTDTQYF. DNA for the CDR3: TGCAGCGTTGTAGGCTACACAGATACGCAGTATTTT.

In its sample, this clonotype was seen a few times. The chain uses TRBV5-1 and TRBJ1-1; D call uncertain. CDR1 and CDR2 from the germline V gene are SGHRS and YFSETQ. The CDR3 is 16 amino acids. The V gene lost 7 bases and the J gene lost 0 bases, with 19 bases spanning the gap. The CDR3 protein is CASVPGPFNMNTEAFF. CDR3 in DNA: TGCGCCAGCGTTCCGGGTCCTTTTAATATGAACACTGAAGCTTTCTTT. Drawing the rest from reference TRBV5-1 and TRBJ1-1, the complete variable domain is KAGVTQTPRYLIKTRGQQVTLSCSPISGHRSVSWYQQTPGQGLQFLFEYFSETQRNKGNFPGRFSGRQFSNSRSEMNVSTLELGDSALYLCASVPGPFNMNTEAFFGQGTRLTVV.

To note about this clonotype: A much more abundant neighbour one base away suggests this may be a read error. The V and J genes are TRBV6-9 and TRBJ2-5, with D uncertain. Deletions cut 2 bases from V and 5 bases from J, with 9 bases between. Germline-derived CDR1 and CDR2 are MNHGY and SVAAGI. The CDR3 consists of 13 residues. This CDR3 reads CASSYEISETQYF. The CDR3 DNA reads TGTGCCAGCAGTTATGAAATAAGTGAGACCCAGTACTTC.

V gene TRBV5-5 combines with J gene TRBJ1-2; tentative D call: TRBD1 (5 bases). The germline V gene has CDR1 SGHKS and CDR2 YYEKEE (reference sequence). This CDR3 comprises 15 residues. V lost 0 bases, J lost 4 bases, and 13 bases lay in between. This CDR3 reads CASSLDSGTIYGYTF. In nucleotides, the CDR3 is TGTGCCAGCAGCTTGGACTCCGGGACTATCTATGGCTACACCTTC.

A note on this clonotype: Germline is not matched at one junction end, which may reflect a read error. The DNA of the CDR3 is TGTGCTAGCAGCTTAGTGGTCGGGGAGATGTTTTTT. Protein product: CASSLVVGEMFF. The chain uses TRBV7-7 and TRBJ2-2; D might be TRBD2 (5 bases). The germline V gene has CDR1 SSHAT and CDR2 FNYEAQ (reference sequence). The CDR3 spans 12 residues.